This T cell receptor (beta chain) was sequenced for a study of blood T cell repertoires in COVID-19. Study in general: The United States, Italy and Spain supplied acute and convalescent COVID-19 samples. Sample material is recorded as cDNA or gDNA derived from T cells, B-cell-depleted T cells, or PBMCs.

Only one count was recorded for this clone. Germline CDR1 MGHRA, CDR2 YSYEKL. Trimming cost V 4 bases and J 10 bases, with 15 bases left between them. This CDR3 contains 13 residues. Assay: immunoSEQ multiplex PCR; the TCRdb copy retains only in-frame clones and omits some. The sample has 250,000 or so clones; approximately 82% are singletons. This chain uses TRBV4-1 with TRBJ2-3; maybe TRBD1 (6 bases). Input material: peripheral blood. The receptor's source is a man aged 30 to 45 who had recovered from COVID-19. This chain's CDR3 is CASSPRAGTSQYF. Written as DNA, the CDR3 is TGCGCCAGCAGCCCGCGCGCCGGGACATCGCAGTATTTT.